Listed here are 19 T cell receptor beta chains from one sample, sequenced in a study of T cells in Graves' hyperthyroidism and ophthalmopathy. Amplified TCR beta CDR3 regions derived from RNA transcripts. In the first-round RT-PCR of the TCR CDR3, the HTBI primer set was used. TCRdb reprocessed the multiplex PCR reads with MiXCR, giving one entry per CDR3 protein. The table has 350,000 or so distinct CDR3 sequences, over 20% seen once. The sequencing sample was made of blood. The origin of the receptors is a woman between 45 and 65 years old with Graves' hyperthyroidism.

This clonotype appeared many times. The CDR3 protein is CASSKLVGHNEQFF. CDR3 sequence (DNA): TGTGCCAGCAGCAAACTAGTGGGGCACAATGAGCAGTTCTTC. The chain recombines TRBV7-8 with TRBJ2-1; D assignment may be TRBD1 or TRBD2 (5 bases each). The CDR3 sequence is 14 residues long. V dropped 5 bases and J dropped 5 bases, with 13 bases sitting between them. Germline values: CDR1 SGHVS, CDR2 FQNEAQ.

This clonotype was seen many times. This chain uses TRBV6-1 with TRBJ2-7; 7 bases line up with TRBD2. The length of the CDR3 is 14 residues. Germline lookup yields CDR1 MNHNS and CDR2 SASEGT. The junction had 9 bases not matched to a gene; V was cut back by 6 bases and J by 4 bases. The CDR3 bases are TGTGCCAGCAGCCGGGGGGACTCCTGGTACGAGCAGTACTTC. This encodes CASSRGDSWYEQYF.

Notes on this clonotype: A much larger clone differs from this one at a single base, so this may be a read error. V usage is TRBV10-3 and J usage is TRBJ2-7; tentative D call: TRBD2 (6 bases). Deletions cut 3 bases from V and 0 bases from J, with 9 bases between. CDR3 length: 14 amino acids. The germline gives CDR1 ENHRY, CDR2 SYGVKD. CDR3 residues: CAISELEGSYEQYF. Here the CDR3 DNA reads TGTGCCATCAGTGAATTGGAGGGCTCCTACGAGCAGTACTTC.

This clonotype was observed a few times. The chain uses TRBV30 and TRBJ2-7; weak D call: TRBD1 (6 bases). V dropped 8 bases and J dropped 5 bases, with 19 bases sitting between them. Germline V gene sequence: CDR1 GTSNPN, CDR2 SVGIG (reference sequence). The CDR3 has 13 amino acids. CDR3 sequence reads: CASARGQDNEQYF. The CDR3 region has the DNA TGTGCCAGTGCCCGGGGACAAGACAACGAGCAGTACTTC. The whole variable domain, remainder taken from reference TRBV30 and TRBJ2-7, is SQTIHQWPATLVQPVGSPLSLECTVEGTSNPNLYWYRQAAGRGLQLLFYSVGIGQISSEVPQNLSASRPQDRQFILSSKKLLLSDSGFYLCASARGQDNEQYFGPGTRLTVT.

This clonotype was recorded at least ten times. This chain joins TRBV30 and TRBJ1-5; D possibly corresponds to TRBD1 (6 bases). The CDR3 contains 14 residues. Germline CDR1 and CDR2: GTSNPN and SVGIG (reference sequence). Trimming removed 1 base from V and 0 bases from J, with 7 bases in between. The CDR3 spells CAWSGTVSNQPQHF. Here the CDR3 DNA reads TGTGCCTGGAGTGGGACAGTTAGCAATCAGCCCCAGCATTTT.

In its sample, this clonotype was seen a few times. The CDR3 reads CASSRGGLAGANEQFF. The CDR3 DNA is TGTGCCAGCAGTCGAGGAGGGCTAGCGGGAGCGAATGAGCAGTTCTTC. The V call is TRBV12-3 or TRBV12-4, the J call TRBJ2-1; 10 positions match TRBD2. The CDR3 runs to 16 residues. V was pared by 5 bases and J by 7 bases, with 11 bases of the junction left unmatched.

Ten or more counts support this clonotype. This sequence joins TRBV27 and TRBJ2-1; 11 positions match TRBD2. The CDR3 has 15 amino acids. Germline V gene data show CDR1 as MNHEY and CDR2 as SMNVEV (reference sequence). With 0 bases clipped from V and 9 bases from J, the junction kept 4 bases outside the gene matches. The CDR3 loop is CASSLSSGRASEQFF. In nucleotides, the CDR3 is TGTGCCAGCAGTTTATCTAGCGGGAGGGCTAGTGAGCAGTTCTTC.

The CDR3 spells CASSGLAGPYNEQFF. Here the CDR3 DNA reads TGTGCCAGCAGTGGACTAGCGGGCCCCTACAATGAGCAGTTCTTC. The V and J genes are TRBV6-1 and TRBJ2-1; TRBD2 matches at 10 bases. Germline V gene data show CDR1 as MNHNS and CDR2 as SASEGT. Unmatched junction bases numbered 2, after V lost 4 bases and J lost 2 bases. The CDR3 covers 15 residues.

The chain is built from TRBV28 and TRBJ2-5, with TRBD1 matching over 7 bases. CDR1 MDHEN and CDR2 SYDVKM come from the germline V gene. The CDR3 has 17 residues. J was trimmed by 7 bases and V by 7 bases; bases with no gene match: 21. CDR3 in amino acids: CASTSPLGDSNIWTQYF. As DNA, the CDR3 is TGTGCCAGCACCTCGCCCCTAGGGGACAGTAACATATGGACCCAGTACTTC.

This clonotype was seen a few times. The chain carries TRBV9 and TRBJ2-3, with 7 bases identical to TRBD2. CDR3 length: 15 residues. Per germline, CDR1 SGDLS and CDR2 YYNGEE. J was trimmed by 2 bases and V by 2 bases; bases with no gene match: 5. This chain's CDR3 is CASSVRGGFTDTQYF. The CDR3 DNA reads TGTGCCAGCAGCGTCCGCGGGGGATTCACAGATACGCAGTATTTT.

This clonotype was observed at least ten times. V gene TRBV5-4 combines with J gene TRBJ2-1; a possible D gene is TRBD2 (7 bases). CDR3 length: 16 residues. Trimming stripped 0 bases from V and 2 bases from J, with 12 bases between. Germline CDR1 is SGHNT and CDR2 is YYREEE (reference sequence). Here the CDR3 reads CASSLEGGAAYNEQFF. The DNA of the CDR3 is TGTGCCAGCAGCTTGGAAGGGGGGGCCGCCTACAATGAGCAGTTCTTC.

This clonotype has only a few counts. This sequence joins TRBV19 and TRBJ1-1; 8 bases fit TRBD1. CDR1 and CDR2 from the germline V gene are LNHDA and SQIVND (reference sequence). The CDR3 contains 14 residues. The V segment lost 3 bases and the J segment 6 bases; nucleotides outside the gene matches: 6. This chain's CDR3 is CASSIPDRGPEAFF. The CDR3 region has the DNA TGTGCCAGTAGTATCCCCGACAGGGGACCTGAAGCTTTCTTT.

This clonotype was seen more than once but under ten times. The gene calls are TRBV19 and TRBJ1-1, with 9 bases matching TRBD1. In germline, CDR1 is LNHDA, CDR2 SQIVND (reference sequence). With 4 bases clipped from V and 1 base from J, the junction kept 4 bases outside the gene matches. The CDR3 runs to 15 residues. CDR3 in DNA: TGTGCCAGTAGTACCACAGGGGGCCGGAACACTGAAGCTTTCTTT. It codes for CASSTTGGRNTEAFF.

The genes are TRBV7-9 and TRBJ1-2; no definite D call. The CDR3 length is 14 residues. CDR1 is SEHNR and CDR2 is FQNEAQ in the germline V gene (reference sequence). V lost 0 bases to trimming and J lost 2 bases, with 7 bases between them. The CDR3 DNA sequence: TGTGCCAGCAGCTTAGCTACGGGCAACTATGGCTACACCTTC. Encoded protein: CASSLATGNYGYTF.

Regarding this clonotype: This could be a read error, since a much larger clone is one nucleotide away. V is TRBV18 and J is TRBJ2-2, with 7 positions matching TRBD2. The CDR3 sequence is 15 residues long. V was clipped by 6 bases and J by 5 bases; unmatched bases: 9. The germline gives CDR1 KGHSH, CDR2 LQKENI. The CDR3 region has the DNA TGTGCCAGCTCCGTGGGACTACCGGGAACCGGGGAGCTGTTTTTT. Translated, it gives CASSVGLPGTGELFF.

This clonotype was seen ten or more times. V usage is TRBV5-6 and J usage is TRBJ1-1, with a tentative D call TRBD1 (5 bases). Germline V gene sequence: CDR1 SGHDT, CDR2 YYEEEE. The CDR3 is 13 amino acids. The ends were cut back, 2 bases at V and 6 bases at J, with 11 bases in the middle. This CDR3 is CASSFIQGAEAFF. The CDR3 region has the DNA TGTGCCAGCAGCTTCATCCAGGGCGCTGAAGCTTTCTTT.

This chain joins TRBV7-9 and TRBJ2-1; weak D call: TRBD1 (6 bases). The CDR3 covers 12 residues. From germline, CDR1 is SEHNR and CDR2 FQNEAQ (reference sequence). Trimming left V 5 bases short and J 8 bases short, with 10 bases between. CDR3 amino acids: CASSPKGDEQFF. The CDR3 DNA is TGTGCCAGCAGCCCGAAGGGGGATGAGCAGTTCTTC.

This clonotype was seen repeatedly, ten times or more. V gene TRBV4-1 combines with J gene TRBJ2-7; 11 bases fit TRBD2. From germline, CDR1 is MGHRA and CDR2 YSYEKL. The CDR3 runs to 16 residues. With 1 base clipped from V and 5 bases from J, the junction kept 7 bases outside the gene matches. The CDR3 here is CASSQGLLAGANEQYF. The CDR3 DNA reads TGCGCCAGCAGCCAAGGCTTACTAGCGGGAGCTAACGAGCAGTACTTC.

The chain has TRBV28 and TRBJ2-7; D may be TRBD1 (5 bases). The germline V gene encodes CDR1 MDHEN and CDR2 SYDVKM. The germline V and J ends were trimmed by 3 bases and 4 bases, with 10 bases remaining between them. The CDR3 covers 13 residues. The CDR3 sequence: CASSFNQGYEQYF. CDR3 coding DNA: TGTGCCAGCAGTTTTAATCAGGGTTACGAGCAGTACTTC.